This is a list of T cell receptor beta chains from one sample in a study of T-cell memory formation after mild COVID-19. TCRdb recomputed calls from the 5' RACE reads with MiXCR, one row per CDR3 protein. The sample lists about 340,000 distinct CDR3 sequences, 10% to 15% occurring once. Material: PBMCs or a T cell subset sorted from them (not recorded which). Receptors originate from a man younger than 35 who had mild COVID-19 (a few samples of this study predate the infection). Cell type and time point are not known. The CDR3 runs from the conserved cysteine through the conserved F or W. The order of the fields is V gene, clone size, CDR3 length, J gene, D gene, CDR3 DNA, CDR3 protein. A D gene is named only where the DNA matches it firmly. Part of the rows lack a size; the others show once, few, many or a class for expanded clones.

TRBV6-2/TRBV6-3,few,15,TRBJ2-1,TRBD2,TGTGCCAGCAGTTACAGTACTAGCGGGTACAATGAGCAGTTCTTC,CASSYSTSGYNEQFF
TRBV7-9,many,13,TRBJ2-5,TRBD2,TGTGCCAGCAGCCCTCGGGAGGGAGAGACCCAGTACTTC,CASSPREGETQYF
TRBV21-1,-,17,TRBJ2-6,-,TGTGCCAGCAGCAAAAGAGGACAACACTCTGGGGCCAACGTCCTGACTTTC,CASSKRGQHSGANVLTF
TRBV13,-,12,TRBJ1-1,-,TGTGCCACTGGAGTTGGACTTTTTGAAGCTTTCTTT,CATGVGLFEAFF
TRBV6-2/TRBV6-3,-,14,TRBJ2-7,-,TGTGCCAGCAGCCAGGACGTCGGTTTCTACGAGCAGTACTTC,CASSQDVGFYEQYF
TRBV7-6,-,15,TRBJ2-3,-,TGTGCCAGCAGCCTCACGTGGGGGGTTACAGATACGCAGTATTTT,CASSLTWGVTDTQYF
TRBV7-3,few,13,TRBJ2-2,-,TGTGCCAGCAGCGTGGAGGCCACCGGGGAGCTGTTTTTT,CASSVEATGELFF
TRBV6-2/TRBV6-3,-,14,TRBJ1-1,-,TGTGCCAGCAGTTCACACAGAAAAGTCTCCGAAGCTTTCTTT,CASSSHRKVSEAFF
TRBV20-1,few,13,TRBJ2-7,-,TGCAGTGCTAATAACAGGATCTCCTACGAGCAGTACTTC,CSANNRISYEQYF
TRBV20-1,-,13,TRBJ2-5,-,TGCAGTGCTAGAGCGGATTTTCGGGAGACCCAGTACTTC,CSARADFRETQYF
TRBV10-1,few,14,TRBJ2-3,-,TGCGCCAGCAGTGATTTCTCGAGTTCTACGAGGCAGTATTTT,CASSDFSSSTRQYF
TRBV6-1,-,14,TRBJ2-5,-,TGTGCCAGCAGTGAGCCAGGGGGGCCAGAGACCCAGTACTTC,CASSEPGGPETQYF
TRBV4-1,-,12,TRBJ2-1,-,TGCGCCAGCAGCGATCCCGCAAGCGAGCAGTTCTTC,CASSDPASEQFF
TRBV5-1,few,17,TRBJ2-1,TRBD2,TGCGCCAGCAGCTGGGCGACTAGCGGGGGGGCTATGGATGAGCAGTTCTTC,CASSWATSGGAMDEQFF
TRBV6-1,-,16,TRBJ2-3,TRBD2,TGTGCCAGCAGTGAGCGGAAGCGGGGTAGCACAGATACGCAGTATTTT,CASSERKRGSTDTQYF
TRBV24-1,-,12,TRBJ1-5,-,TGTGCCACGGGGGGTAGCAATCAGCCCCAGCATTTT,CATGGSNQPQHF
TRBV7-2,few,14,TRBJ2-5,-,TGTGCCAGCAGCTTTTCCCCCGGCGGGGAGACCCAGTACTTC,CASSFSPGGETQYF
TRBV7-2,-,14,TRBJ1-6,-,TGTGCCAGCAGCCAACCTTACCGGAATTCACCCCTCCACTTT,CASSQPYRNSPLHF
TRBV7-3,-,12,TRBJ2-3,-,TGTGCCAGCAGCCCCCCTAGAAATACGCAGTATTTT,CASSPPRNTQYF
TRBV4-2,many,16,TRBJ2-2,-,TGTGCCAGCAGCCAAGGGACGGTGCTGAACACCGGGGAGCTGTTTTTT,CASSQGTVLNTGELFF
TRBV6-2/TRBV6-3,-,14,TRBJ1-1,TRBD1,TGTGCCAGCAATCGGGACAGTTTGAACACTGAAGCTTTCTTT,CASNRDSLNTEAFF
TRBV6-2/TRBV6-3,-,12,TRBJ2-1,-,TGTGCCAGCAGCCCGGGGCGGGGAGAGCAGTTCTTC,CASSPGRGEQFF
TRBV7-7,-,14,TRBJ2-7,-,TGTGCCAGCAGCTTAGTACTTTCCGGAGGCGAGCAGTACTTC,CASSLVLSGGEQYF
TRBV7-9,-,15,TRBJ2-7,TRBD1,TGTGCCAGCAGCTTAGCATACAGGGGGGCCTACGAGCAGTACTTC,CASSLAYRGAYEQYF
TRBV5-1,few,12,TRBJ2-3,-,TGCGCCAGCAGCATAGAAGCAGATACGCAGTATTTT,CASSIEADTQYF
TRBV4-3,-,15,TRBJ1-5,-,TGCGCCAGCAGCACAGAAACAGGTTCCAATCAGCCCCAGCATTTT,CASSTETGSNQPQHF
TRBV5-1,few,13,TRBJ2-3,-,TGCGCCAGCAGCTTCGGGGGCCACGATACGCAGTATTTT,CASSFGGHDTQYF
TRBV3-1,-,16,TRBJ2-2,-,TGTGCCAGCAGCCCCAGAGGTCCCTTTCAGACCGGGGAGCTGTTTTTT,CASSPRGPFQTGELFF
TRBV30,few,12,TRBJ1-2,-,TGTGCCTGGACGGACGGGGGGATCGGCTACACCTTC,CAWTDGGIGYTF
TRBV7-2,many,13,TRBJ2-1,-,TGTGCCAGCAGCTTAGGACGGAACAATGAGCAGTTCTTC,CASSLGRNNEQFF
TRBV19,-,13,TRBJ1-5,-,TGTGCCAGTAGTGCGTCAGGCAATCAGCCCCAGCATTTT,CASSASGNQPQHF
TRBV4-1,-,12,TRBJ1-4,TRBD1,TGCGCCAGCAGCCAGGGGGGGACAGTGCTGTTTTTT,CASSQGGTVLFF
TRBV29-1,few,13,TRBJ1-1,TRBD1,TGCAGCGTCGGACAGGGGACGAGGGCTGAAGCTTTCTTT,CSVGQGTRAEAFF
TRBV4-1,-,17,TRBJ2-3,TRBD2,TGCGCCAGCAGCCACCGAGTGGCTAGCGGGGGGGGAGATACGCAGTATTTT,CASSHRVASGGGDTQYF
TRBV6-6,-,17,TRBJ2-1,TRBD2,TGTGCCAGCAGTCCAACCTCGACTAGCGGGGGGTCTAATGAGCAGTTCTTC,CASSPTSTSGGSNEQFF
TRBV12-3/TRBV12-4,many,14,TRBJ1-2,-,TGTGCCAGCAGTTTTAATCCAGAGTACTATGGCTACACCTTC,CASSFNPEYYGYTF
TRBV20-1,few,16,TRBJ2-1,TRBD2,TGCAGTGCTAGAGATATAGCGGGGGGCCCCCACCATGAGCAGTTCTTC,CSARDIAGGPHHEQFF
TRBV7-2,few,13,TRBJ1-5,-,TGTGCCAGCGCATGGGCAGGTGGTCAGCCCCAGCATTTT,CASAWAGGQPQHF
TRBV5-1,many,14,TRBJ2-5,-,TGCGCCAGCAGCTTGGGGACTACTAAAGAGACCCAGTACTTC,CASSLGTTKETQYF
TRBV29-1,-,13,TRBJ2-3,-,TGCAGCGTTACCGGGACGGATACAGATACGCAGTATTTT,CSVTGTDTDTQYF
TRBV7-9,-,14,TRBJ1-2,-,TGTGCCAGCAGCTTAGATCTGAACATCTATGGCTACACCTTC,CASSLDLNIYGYTF
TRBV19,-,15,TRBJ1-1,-,TGTGCCAGTACCCCCCGGCCAGAAATGAACACTGAAGCTTTCTTT,CASTPRPEMNTEAFF
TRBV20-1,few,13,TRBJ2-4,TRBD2,TGCAGTGCCTCCAGGGATGGGGGGGACATTCAGTACTTC,CSASRDGGDIQYF
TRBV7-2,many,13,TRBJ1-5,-,TGTGCCACCGCCGGGATACGCAATCAGCCCCAGCATTTT,CATAGIRNQPQHF
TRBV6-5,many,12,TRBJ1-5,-,TGTGCCAGCAGCCGAAGCAATCAGCCCCAGCATTTT,CASSRSNQPQHF
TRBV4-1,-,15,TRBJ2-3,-,TGCGCCAGCAGCCAAGGCCTGGGGAATGCAGATACGCAGTATTTT,CASSQGLGNADTQYF
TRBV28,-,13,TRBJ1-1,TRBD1,TGTGCCAGCAGTTTAGTGGGGACAGGTGAAGCTTTCTTT,CASSLVGTGEAFF
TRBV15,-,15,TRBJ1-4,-,TGTGCCACCAGCAGAGGTTCAGGGGTAAATGAAAAACTGTTTTTT,CATSRGSGVNEKLFF
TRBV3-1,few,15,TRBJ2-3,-,TGTGCCAGCAGCCAAGGGGCAGGGGAAGCGGATACGCAGTATTTT,CASSQGAGEADTQYF